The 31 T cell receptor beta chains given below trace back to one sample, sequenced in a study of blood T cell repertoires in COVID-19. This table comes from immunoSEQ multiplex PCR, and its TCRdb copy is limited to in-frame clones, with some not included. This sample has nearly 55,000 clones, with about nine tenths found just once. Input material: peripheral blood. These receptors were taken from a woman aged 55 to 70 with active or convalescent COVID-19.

The CDR3 region has the DNA TGTGCCAGCCAGGTAGCGGGCACAGATACGCAGTATTTT. It specifies CASQVAGTDTQYF. V and J are TRBV6-5 and TRBJ2-3; tentative D call: TRBD2 (6 bases). Germline V CDR1 and CDR2: MNHEY, SVGAGI. The V end lost 8 bases, the J end lost 1 base, and 10 bases lay between the germline ends. The CDR3 loop spans 13 amino acids.

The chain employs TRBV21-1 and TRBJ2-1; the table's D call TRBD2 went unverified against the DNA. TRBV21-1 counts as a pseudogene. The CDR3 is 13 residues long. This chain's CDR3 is CASSKVDSGEQFF. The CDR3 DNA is TGTGCCAGCAGCAAAGTTGACTCCGGGGAGCAGTTCTTC.

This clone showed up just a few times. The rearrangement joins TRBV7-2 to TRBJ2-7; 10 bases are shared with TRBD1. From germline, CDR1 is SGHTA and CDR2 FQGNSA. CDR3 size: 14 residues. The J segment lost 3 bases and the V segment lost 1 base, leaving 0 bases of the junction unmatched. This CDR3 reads CASSLGDRGYEQYF. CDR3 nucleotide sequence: TGTGCCAGCAGCTTAGGGGACAGGGGCTACGAGCAGTACTTC.

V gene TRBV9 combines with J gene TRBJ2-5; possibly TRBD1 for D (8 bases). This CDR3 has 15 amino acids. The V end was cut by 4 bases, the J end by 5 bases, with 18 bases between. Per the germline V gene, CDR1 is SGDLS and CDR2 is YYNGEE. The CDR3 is CASSTGGGLGETQYF. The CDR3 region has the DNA TGTGCCAGCAGCACAGGGGGAGGGTTAGGGGAGACCCAGTACTTC.

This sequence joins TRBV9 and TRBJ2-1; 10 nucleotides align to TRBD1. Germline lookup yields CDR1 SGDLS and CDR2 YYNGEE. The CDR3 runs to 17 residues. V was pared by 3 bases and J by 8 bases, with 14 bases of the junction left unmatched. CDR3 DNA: TGTGCCAGCAGCGACGGGCCCGGGACAGGGGTGGTGGATGAGCAGTTCTTC. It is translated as CASSDGPGTGVVDEQFF.

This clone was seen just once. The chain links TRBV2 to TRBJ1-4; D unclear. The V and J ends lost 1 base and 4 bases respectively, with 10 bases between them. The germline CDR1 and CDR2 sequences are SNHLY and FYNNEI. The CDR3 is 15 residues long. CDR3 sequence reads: CASSEDAGVNEKLFF. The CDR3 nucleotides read TGTGCCAGCAGTGAAGATGCGGGAGTTAATGAAAAACTGTTTTTT.

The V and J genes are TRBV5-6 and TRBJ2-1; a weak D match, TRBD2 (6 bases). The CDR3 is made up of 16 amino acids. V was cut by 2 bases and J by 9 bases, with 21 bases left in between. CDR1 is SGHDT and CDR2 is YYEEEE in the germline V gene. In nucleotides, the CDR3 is TGTGCCAGCAGCTTCGGAACATATCAGGGAGGTGGTGAGCAGTTCTTC. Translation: CASSFGTYQGGGEQFF.

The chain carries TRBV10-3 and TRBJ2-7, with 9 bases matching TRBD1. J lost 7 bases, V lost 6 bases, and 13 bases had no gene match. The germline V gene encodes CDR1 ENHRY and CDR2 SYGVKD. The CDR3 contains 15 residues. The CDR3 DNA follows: TGTGCCATCAGGTACCGGGACAGGGAGTATGGGGAGCAGTACTTC. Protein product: CAIRYRDREYGEQYF.

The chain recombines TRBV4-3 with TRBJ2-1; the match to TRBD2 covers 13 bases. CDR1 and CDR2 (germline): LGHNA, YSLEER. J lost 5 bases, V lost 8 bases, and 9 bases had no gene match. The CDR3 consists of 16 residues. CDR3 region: CASSGLAGALNNEQFF. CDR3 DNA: TGCGCCAGCTCCGGACTAGCGGGAGCCCTCAACAATGAGCAGTTCTTC.

Written as DNA, the CDR3 is TGTGCCAGCAGGCACGGGACAGGGGTTAATCAGCCCCAGCATTTT. It is translated as CASRHGTGVNQPQHF. The chain links TRBV6-5 to TRBJ1-5; 10 positions match TRBD1. The V and J ends lost 6 bases and 4 bases, in that order; junction bases with no gene match: 6. This CDR3 is built from 15 residues. CDR1 is MNHEY and CDR2 is SVGAGI in the germline V gene.

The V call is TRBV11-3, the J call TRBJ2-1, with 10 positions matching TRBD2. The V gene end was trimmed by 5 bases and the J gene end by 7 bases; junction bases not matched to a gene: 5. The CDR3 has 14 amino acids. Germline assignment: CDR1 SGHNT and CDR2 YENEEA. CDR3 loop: CASSKREGDNEQFF. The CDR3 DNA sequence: TGTGCCAGCAGCAAGCGGGAGGGCGATAATGAGCAGTTCTTC.

The CDR3 reads CASSPGYGYTF. In DNA form, the CDR3 reads TGTGCCAGCAGCCCGGGGTATGGCTACACCTTC. The chain couples TRBV28 to TRBJ1-2; D unresolved. The CDR3 covers 11 residues. Trimming pared 6 bases from V and 5 bases from J, leaving 7 bases between. CDR1 MDHEN and CDR2 SYDVKM come from the germline V gene.

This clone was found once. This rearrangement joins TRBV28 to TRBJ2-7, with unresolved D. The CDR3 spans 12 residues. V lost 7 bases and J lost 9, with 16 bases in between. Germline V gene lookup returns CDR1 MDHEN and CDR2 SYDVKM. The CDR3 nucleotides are TGTGCCAGCAATTCGGGTACGACCCCGCAGTACTTC. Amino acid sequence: CASNSGTTPQYF.

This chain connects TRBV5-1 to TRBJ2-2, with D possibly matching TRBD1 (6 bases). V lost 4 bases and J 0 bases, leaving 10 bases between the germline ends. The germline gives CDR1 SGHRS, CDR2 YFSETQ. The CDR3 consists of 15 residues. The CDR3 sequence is CASSPGTPNTGELFF. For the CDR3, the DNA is TGCGCCAGCAGCCCGGGGACACCGAACACCGGGGAGCTGTTTTTT.

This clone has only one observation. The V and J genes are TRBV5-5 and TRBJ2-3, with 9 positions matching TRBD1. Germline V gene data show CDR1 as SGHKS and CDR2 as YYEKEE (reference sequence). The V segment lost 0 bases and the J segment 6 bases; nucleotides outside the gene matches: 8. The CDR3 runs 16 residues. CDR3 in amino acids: CASSLAAGQGADTQYF. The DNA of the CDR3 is TGTGCCAGCAGCTTGGCTGCGGGACAGGGAGCGGATACGCAGTATTTT.

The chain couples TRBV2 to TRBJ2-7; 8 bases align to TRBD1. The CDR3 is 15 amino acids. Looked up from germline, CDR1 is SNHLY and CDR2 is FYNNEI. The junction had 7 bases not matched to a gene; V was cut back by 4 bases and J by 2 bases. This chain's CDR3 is CASSGGQGSPYEQYF. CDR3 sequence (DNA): TGTGCCAGCAGTGGCGGACAGGGATCGCCCTACGAGCAGTACTTC.

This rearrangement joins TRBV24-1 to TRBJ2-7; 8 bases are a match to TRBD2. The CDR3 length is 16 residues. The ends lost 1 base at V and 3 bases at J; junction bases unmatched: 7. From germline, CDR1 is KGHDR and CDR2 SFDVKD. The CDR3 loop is CATSDFGASGLYEQYF. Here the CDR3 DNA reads TGTGCCACCAGTGATTTTGGCGCTAGCGGGCTCTACGAGCAGTACTTC.

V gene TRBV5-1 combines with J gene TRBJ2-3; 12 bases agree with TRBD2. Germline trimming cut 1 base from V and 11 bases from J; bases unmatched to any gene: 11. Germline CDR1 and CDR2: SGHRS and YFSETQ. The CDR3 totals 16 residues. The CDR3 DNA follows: TGCGCCAGCAGCTTGTCCCTAGCGGGGGGGCCGCGTATGCAGTATTTT. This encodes CASSLSLAGGPRMQYF.

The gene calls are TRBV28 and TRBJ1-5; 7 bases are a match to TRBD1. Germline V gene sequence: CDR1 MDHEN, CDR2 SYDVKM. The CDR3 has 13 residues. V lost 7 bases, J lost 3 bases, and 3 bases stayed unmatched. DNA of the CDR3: TGTGCCAGCATGGACAGGCACAATCAGCCCCAGCATTTT. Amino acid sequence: CASMDRHNQPQHF.

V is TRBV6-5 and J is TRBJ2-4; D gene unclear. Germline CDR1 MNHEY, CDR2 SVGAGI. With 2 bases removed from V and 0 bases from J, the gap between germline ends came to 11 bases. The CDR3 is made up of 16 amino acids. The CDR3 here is CASSYSQSQAKNIQYF. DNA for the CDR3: TGTGCCAGCAGTTACAGTCAGTCCCAAGCCAAAAACATTCAGTACTTC.

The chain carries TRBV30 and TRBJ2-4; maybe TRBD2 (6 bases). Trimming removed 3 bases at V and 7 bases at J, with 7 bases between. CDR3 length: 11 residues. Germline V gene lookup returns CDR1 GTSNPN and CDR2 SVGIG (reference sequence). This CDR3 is CAWSGGNIQYF. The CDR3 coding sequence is TGTGCCTGGAGCGGAGGGAACATTCAGTACTTC.

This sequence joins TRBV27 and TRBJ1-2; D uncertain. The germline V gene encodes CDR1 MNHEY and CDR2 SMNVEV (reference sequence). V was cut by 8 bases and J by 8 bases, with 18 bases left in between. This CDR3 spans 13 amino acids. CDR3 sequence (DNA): TGTGCCAGCCACCGGACTGGAACGAGGGGCTACACCTTC. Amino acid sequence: CASHRTGTRGYTF.

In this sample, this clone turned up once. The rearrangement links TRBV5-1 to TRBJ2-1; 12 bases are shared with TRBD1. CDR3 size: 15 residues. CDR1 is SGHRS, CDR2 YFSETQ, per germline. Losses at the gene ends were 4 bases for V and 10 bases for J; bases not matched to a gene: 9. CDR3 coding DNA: TGCGCCAGCAGCCCACCGGGACAGGGGGCTTGGGAGCAGTTCTTC. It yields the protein CASSPPGQGAWEQFF.

The DNA of the CDR3 is TGTGCCAGCTCACCAGGAGCGATTAACAACACTGAAGCTTTCTTT. Amino acids: CASSPGAINNTEAFF. The chain uses TRBV18 and TRBJ1-1, with D unclear. CDR1 KGHSH and CDR2 LQKENI come from the germline V gene. Between the trimmed V and J ends, which lost 2 bases and 2 bases, there was a span of 12 bases. The length of the CDR3 is 15 residues.

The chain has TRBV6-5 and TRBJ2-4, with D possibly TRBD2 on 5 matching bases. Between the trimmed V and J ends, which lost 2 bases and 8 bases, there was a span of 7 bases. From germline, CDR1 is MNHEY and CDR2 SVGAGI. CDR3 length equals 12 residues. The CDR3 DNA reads TGTGCCAGCAGTTACGCCGGGGACATTCAGTACTTC. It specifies CASSYAGDIQYF.

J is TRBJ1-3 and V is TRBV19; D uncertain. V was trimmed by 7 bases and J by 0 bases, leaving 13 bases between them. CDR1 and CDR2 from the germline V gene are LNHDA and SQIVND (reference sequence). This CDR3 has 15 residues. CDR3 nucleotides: TGTGCCAGTACCGAGGCGGCTCGCTCTGGAAACACCATATATTTT. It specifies CASTEAARSGNTIYF.

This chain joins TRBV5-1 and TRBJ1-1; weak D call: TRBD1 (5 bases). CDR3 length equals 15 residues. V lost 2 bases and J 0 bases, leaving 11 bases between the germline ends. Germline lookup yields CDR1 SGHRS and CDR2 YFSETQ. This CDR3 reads CASSFRQTMNTEAFF. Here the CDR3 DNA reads TGCGCCAGCAGCTTCCGACAGACCATGAACACTGAAGCTTTCTTT.

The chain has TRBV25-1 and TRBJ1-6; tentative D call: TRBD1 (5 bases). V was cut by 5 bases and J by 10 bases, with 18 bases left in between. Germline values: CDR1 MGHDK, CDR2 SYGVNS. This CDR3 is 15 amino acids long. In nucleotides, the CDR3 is TGTGCCAGCAGTCCCGGGGGGGGAACTGGGTCACCCCTCCACTTT. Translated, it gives CASSPGGGTGSPLHF.

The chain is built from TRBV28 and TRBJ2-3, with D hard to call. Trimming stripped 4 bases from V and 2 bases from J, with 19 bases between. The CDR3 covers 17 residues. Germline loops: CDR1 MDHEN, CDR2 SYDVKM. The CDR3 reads CASSSVGRAAITDTQYF. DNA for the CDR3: TGTGCCAGCAGTTCAGTGGGTCGCGCGGCTATCACAGATACGCAGTATTTT.

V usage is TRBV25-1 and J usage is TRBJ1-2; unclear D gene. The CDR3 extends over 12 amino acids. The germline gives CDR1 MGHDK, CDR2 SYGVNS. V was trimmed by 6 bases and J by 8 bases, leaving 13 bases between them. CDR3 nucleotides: TGTGCCAGCAGCCGAGCTTTGCTCGGCTACACCTTC. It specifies CASSRALLGYTF.

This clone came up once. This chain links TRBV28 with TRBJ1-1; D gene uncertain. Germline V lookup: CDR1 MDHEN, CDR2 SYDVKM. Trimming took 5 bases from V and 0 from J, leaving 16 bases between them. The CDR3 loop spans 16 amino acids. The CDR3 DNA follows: TGTGCCAGCAGTCCCCGCAGAAAATTAATGAACACTGAAGCTTTCTTT. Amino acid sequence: CASSPRRKLMNTEAFF.